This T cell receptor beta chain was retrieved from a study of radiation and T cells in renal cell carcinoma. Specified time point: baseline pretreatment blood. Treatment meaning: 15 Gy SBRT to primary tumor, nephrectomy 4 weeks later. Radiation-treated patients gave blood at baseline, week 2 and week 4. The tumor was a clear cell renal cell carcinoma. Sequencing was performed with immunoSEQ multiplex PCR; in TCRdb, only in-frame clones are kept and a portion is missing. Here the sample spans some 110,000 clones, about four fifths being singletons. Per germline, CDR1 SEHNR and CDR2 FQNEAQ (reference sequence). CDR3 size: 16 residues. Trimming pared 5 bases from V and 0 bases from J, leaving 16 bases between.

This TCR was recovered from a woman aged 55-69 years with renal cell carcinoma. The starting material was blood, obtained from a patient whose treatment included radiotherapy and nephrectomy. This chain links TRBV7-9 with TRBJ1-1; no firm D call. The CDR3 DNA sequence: TGTGCCAGCAGCCTTCTCCCGGGAAACATGAACACTGAAGCTTTCTTT. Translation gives CASSLLPGNMNTEAFF.